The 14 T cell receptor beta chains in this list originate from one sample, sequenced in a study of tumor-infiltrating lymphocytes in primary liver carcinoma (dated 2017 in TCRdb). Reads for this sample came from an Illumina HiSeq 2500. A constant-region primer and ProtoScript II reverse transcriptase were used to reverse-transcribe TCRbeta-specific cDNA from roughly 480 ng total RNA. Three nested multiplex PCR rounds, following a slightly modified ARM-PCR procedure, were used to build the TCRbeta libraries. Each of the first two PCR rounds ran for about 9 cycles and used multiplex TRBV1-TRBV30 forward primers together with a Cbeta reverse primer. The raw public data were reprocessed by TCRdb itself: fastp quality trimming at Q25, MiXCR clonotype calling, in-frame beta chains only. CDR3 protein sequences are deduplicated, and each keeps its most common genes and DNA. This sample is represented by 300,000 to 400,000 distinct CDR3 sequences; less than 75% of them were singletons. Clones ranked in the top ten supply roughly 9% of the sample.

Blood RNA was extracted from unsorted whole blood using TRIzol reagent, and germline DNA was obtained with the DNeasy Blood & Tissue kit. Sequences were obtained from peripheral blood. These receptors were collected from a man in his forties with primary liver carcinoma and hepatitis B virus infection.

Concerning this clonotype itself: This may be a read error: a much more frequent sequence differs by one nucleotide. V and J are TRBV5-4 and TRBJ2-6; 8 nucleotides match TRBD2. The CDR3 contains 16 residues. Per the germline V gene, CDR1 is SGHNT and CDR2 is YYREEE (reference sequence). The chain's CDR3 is CARSSRGGSGANVLTF. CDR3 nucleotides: TGTGCCAGGAGCTCCCGGGGGGGCTCTGGGGCCAACGTCCTGACTTTC.

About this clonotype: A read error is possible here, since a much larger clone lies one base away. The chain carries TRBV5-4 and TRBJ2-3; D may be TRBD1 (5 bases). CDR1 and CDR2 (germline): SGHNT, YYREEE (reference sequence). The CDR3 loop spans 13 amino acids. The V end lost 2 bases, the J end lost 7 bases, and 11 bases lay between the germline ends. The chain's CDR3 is CASSFQGTHTQYF. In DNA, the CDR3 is TGTGCCAGCAGCTTTCAGGGAACACATACGCAGTATTTT.

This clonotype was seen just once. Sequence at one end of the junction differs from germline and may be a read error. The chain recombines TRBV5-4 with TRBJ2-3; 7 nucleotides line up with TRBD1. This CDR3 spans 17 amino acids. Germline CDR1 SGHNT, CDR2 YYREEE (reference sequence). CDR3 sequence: CASSADPGQVRTDTRYF. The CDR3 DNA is TGTGCCAGCAGCGCGGACCCTGGACAGGTTAGGACAGATACGCGGTATTTT.

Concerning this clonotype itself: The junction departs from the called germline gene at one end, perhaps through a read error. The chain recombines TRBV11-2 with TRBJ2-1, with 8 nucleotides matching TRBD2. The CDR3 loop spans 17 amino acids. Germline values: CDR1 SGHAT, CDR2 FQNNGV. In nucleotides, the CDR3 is TGTGCCAGTAGCTTAGATAGGGGCGGGAGGTTCTACAATGGGCAATTCTTC. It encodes CASSLDRGGRFYNGQFF. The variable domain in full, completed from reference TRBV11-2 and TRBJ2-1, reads EAGVAQSPRYKIIEKRQSVAFWCNPISGHATLYWYQQILGQGPKLLIQFQNNGVVDDSQLPKDRFSAERLKGVDSTLKIQPAKLEDSAVYLCASSLDRGGRFYNGQFFGPGTRLTVL.

This CDR3 reads CASSLEFSRSEQFF. In nucleotides, the CDR3 is TGCGCCAGCAGCTTGGAATTTTCTCGAAGTGAGCAGTTCTTC. This chain connects TRBV5-1 to TRBJ2-1; no reliable D call. CDR1 is SGHRS, CDR2 YFSETQ, per germline. Trimming took 0 bases from V and 9 from J, leaving 13 bases between them. The CDR3 has 14 residues.

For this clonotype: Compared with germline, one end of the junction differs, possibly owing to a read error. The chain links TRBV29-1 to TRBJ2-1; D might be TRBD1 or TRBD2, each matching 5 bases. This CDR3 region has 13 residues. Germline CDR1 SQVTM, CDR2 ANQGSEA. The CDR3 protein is CSVGAEAYNEQSF. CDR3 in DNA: TGTAGCGTTGGGGCGGAAGCCTACAATGAGCAGTCCTTC.

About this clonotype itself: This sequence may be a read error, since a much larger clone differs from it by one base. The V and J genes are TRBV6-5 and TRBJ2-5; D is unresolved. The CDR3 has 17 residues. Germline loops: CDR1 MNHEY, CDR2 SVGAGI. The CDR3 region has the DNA TGTGCCGGCAGTTACTACGGTTTTGCGAACCCACAAGAGACCCAGTACTTC. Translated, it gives CAGSYYGFANPQETQYF.

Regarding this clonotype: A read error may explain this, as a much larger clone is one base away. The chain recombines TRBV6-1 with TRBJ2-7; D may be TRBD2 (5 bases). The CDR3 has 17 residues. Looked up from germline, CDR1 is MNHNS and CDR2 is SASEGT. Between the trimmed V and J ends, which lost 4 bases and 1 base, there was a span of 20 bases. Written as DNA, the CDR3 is TGTGCCAGCAGTGTGACGGTTAGAGGGAGTTCTTCCTACGAGCAGTACTTC. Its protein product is CASSVTVRGSSSYEQYF.

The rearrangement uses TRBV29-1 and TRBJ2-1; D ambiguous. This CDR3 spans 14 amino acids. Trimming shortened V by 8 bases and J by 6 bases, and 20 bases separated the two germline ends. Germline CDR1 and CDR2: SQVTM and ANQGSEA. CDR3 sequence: CSIGRSHDGNEQFF. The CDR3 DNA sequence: TGCAGCATTGGGCGGTCACACGATGGCAATGAGCAGTTCTTC.

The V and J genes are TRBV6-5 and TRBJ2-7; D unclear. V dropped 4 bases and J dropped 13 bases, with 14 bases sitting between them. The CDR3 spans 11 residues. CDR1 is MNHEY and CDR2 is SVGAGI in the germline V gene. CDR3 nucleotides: TGTGCCAGCAGTTCGGGTCGCGAACACTACTTC. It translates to CASSSGREHYF.

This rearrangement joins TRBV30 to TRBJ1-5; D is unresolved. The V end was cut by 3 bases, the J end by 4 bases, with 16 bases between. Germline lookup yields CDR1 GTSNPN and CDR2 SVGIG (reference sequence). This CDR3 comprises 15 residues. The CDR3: CAWSVERLGNQPQHF. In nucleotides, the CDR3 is TGTGCCTGGAGCGTAGAACGTTTGGGGAATCAGCCCCAGCATTTT.

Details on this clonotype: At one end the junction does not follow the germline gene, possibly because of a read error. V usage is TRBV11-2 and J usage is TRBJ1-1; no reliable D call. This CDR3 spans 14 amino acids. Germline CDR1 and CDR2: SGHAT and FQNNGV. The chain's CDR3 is CASSFKGKATEAVF. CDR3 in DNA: TGTGCCAGCAGCTTCAAAGGGAAAGCGACTGAAGCTGTCTTT. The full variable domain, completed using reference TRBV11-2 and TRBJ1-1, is EAGVAQSPRYKIIEKRQSVAFWCNPISGHATLYWYQQILGQGPKLLIQFQNNGVVDDSQLPKDRFSAERLKGVDSTLKIQPAKLEDSAVYLCASSFKGKATEAVFGQGTRLTVV.

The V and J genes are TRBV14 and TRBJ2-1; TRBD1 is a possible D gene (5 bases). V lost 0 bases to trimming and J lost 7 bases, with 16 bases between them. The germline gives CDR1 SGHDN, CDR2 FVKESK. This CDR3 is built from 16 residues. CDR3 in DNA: TGTGCCAGCAGCCAAGATCTCGAGTCTAGGGGAAATGAGCAGTTCTTC. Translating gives CASSQDLESRGNEQFF. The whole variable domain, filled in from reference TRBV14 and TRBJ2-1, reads EAGVTQFPSHSVIEKGQTVTLRCDPISGHDNLYWYRRVMGKEIKFLLHFVKESKQDESGMPNNRFLAERTGGTYSTLKVQPAELEDSGVYFCASSQDLESRGNEQFFGPGTRLTVL.

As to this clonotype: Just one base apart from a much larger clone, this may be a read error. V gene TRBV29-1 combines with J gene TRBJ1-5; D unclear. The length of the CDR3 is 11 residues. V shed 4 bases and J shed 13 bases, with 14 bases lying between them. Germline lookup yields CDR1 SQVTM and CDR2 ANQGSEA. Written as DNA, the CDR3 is TGCAGCGTTGCTGACGGCCAGTCGCAGCATTTT. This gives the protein CSVADGQSQHF.